A selection of T cell receptor beta chains follows, all from one sample in a study of T-cell reconstitution after alpha-beta-depleted transplantation in children. TCRdb reanalysed the PCR reads using MiXCR and keeps one entry per CDR3 protein. The sample records about 300,000 distinct CDR3 sequences, 10% being singletons. The source was PBMCs, collected before TCRalphabeta/CD19-depleted stem cell transplant. The receptors were sampled from a boy younger than two with acute myeloid leukemia, due to receive a stem cell transplant. The CDR3 runs from the conserved cysteine through the conserved F or W. The D gene is left open where the match is weak. The size field is filled for only some rows; it gives once, few, many or a size class.

clone_size,j_call,d_call,v_call,cdr3_nt,cdr3_aa
many,TRBJ1-2,TRBD1,TRBV20-1,TGCAGTGCGGGAGACAGGGGGCACTATGGCTACACCTTC,CSAGDRGHYGYTF
many,TRBJ2-1,TRBD1,TRBV15,TGTGCCACCAGCAGATCACACAGGGGTAGGGCCAATGAGCAGTTCTTC,CATSRSHRGRANEQFF
many,TRBJ2-3,-,TRBV7-2,TGTGCCAGCTGTCGTCTGTTGATCACAGATACGCAGTATTTT,CASCRLLITDTQYF
-,TRBJ1-4,-,TRBV15,TGTGCCACCAGCACCAACCACCCGGGGGGCCGCTTGAGAAAACTGTTTTTT,CATSTNHPGGRLRKLFF
many,TRBJ1-5,-,TRBV7-9,TGTGCCAGCAGCTCCTGGGGCTTTCGCCAGCATTTT,CASSSWGFRQHF
-,TRBJ1-4,-,TRBV14,TGTGCCAGCAGCCAAGATAAAGGGAGGACTAATGAAAAACTGTTTTTT,CASSQDKGRTNEKLFF
many,TRBJ1-5,-,TRBV10-3,TGTGCCATCAGTGAGTCCAAGGGGAGCAATCAGCCCCAGCATTTT,CAISESKGSNQPQHF
many,TRBJ2-1,TRBD2,TRBV24-1,TGTGCCACCAGTGACGGACTAGCGGGAGGGAATGAGCAGTTCTTC,CATSDGLAGGNEQFF
-,TRBJ2-7,TRBD1,TRBV19,TGTGCCAGTAGGACTCCCCGGACAGGCGAGCAGTACTTC,CASRTPRTGEQYF
many,TRBJ2-1,-,TRBV27,TGTGCCAGCAGTTTATCGACATACAATGAGCAGTTCTTC,CASSLSTYNEQFF
many,TRBJ1-5,TRBD1,TRBV10-3,TGTGCCATCAGTGACAGGGGGCGCGGGAATCAGCCCCAGCATTTT,CAISDRGRGNQPQHF
many,TRBJ2-1,TRBD2,TRBV4-3,TGCGCCAGCAGCCAAGTAGCTAGCGGACCATACAATGAGCAGTTCTTC,CASSQVASGPYNEQFF
many,TRBJ2-4,-,TRBV12-3/TRBV12-4,TGTGCCAGCACCTACGCTCAGGTAGCCAAAAACATTCAGTACTTC,CASTYAQVAKNIQYF
many,TRBJ1-2,-,TRBV10-3,TGTGCCATCAGTGCCCAAGGGGGGACGGCGGATGGCTACACCTTC,CAISAQGGTADGYTF
-,TRBJ2-7,-,TRBV3-1,TGTGCCAGCAGCCGCAACAGGAACGAGCAGTACTTC,CASSRNRNEQYF
many,TRBJ2-6,-,TRBV18,TGTGCCAGCTCAAAGACCTTTACTGGGGCCAACGTCCTGACTTTC,CASSKTFTGANVLTF
many,TRBJ2-3,TRBD1,TRBV12-3/TRBV12-4,TGTGCCAGCAGTTTTGGTGACAGGGTCACAGATACGCAGTATTTT,CASSFGDRVTDTQYF
many,TRBJ1-5,-,TRBV5-1,TGCGCCAGCAGCTTGGACCCGGACAGCCAGCCCCAGCATTTT,CASSLDPDSQPQHF
many,TRBJ1-6,-,TRBV27,TGTGCCAGCAAGTTGATTGGGGCAGGGAATTCACCCCTCCACTTT,CASKLIGAGNSPLHF
many,TRBJ2-7,-,TRBV3-1,TGTGCCAGCAGCAAAGACAGGTTAACCTACGAGCAGTACTTC,CASSKDRLTYEQYF